The source of this TCR beta chain is a study of identical twins. Study results and limitations: For monozygotic twins, models underestimated out-of-frame TCR alpha sharing. A cross-sectional statistical analysis, not follow-up of the same donors, supported the conclusions.

As to this clonotype: Its antigen is unidentified.

TCRdb reanalysed the 5' RACE reads using MiXCR and keeps one entry per CDR3 protein. The sample comprises about 480,000 distinct CDR3 sequences, 11% to 15% of which are singletons, and about 0.53% rests with the top ten. These records were also assigned to another study, of yellow fever vaccine responses in identical twins.

This TCR derives from a woman under 30 in good health. Specimen: CD4+ T cells sorted from blood.

CDR3 sequence (DNA): TGTGCCAGCAGCCAAGATTCTTGGTTAGATGGCTACACCTTC. Its translation is CASSQDSWLDGYTF. The genes are TRBV14 and TRBJ1-2; no definite D call. The CDR3 covers 14 residues. The germline gives CDR1 SGHDN, CDR2 FVKESK. V was pared by 0 bases and J by 6 bases, with 11 bases between.